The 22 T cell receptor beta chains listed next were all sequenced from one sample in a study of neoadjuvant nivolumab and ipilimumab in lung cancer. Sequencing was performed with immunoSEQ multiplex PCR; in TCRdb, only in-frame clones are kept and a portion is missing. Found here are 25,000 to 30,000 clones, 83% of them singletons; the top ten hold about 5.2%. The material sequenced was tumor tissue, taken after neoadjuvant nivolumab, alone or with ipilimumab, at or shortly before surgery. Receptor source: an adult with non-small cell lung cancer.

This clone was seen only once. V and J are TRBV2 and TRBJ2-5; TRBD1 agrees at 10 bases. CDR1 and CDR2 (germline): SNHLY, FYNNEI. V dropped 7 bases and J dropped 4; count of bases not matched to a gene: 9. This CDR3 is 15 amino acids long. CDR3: CASKRQGAVPETQYF. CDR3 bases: TGTGCCAGCAAGAGACAGGGGGCTGTGCCAGAGACCCAGTACTTC. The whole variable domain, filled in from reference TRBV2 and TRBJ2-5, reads EPEVTQTPSHQVTQMGQEVILRCVPISNHLYFYWYRQILGQKVEFLVSFYNNEISEKSEIFDDQFSVERPDGSNFTLKIRSTKLEDSAMYFCASKRQGAVPETQYFGPGTRLLVL.

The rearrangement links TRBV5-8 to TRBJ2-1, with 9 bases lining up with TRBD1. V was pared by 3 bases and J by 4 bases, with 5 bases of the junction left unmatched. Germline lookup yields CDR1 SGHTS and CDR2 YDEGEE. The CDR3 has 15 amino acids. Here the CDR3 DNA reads TGTGCCAGCAGCTCCACAGGGGGCAGTTACAATGAGCAGTTCTTC. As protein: CASSSTGGSYNEQFF.

This CDR3 is CASTSLGSKNIQYF. The CDR3 DNA follows: TGTGCCAGCACTTCTCTTGGCTCCAAAAACATTCAGTACTTC. The rearrangement uses TRBV6-1 and TRBJ2-4; D remains unclear. This CDR3 has 14 residues. CDR1 and CDR2 from the germline V gene are MNHNS and SASEGT. V lost 7 bases and J lost 2, with 12 bases in between.

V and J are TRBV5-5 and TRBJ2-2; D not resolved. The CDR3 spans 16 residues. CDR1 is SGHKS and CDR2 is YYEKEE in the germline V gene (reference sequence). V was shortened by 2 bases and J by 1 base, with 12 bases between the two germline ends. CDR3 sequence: CASSLSGRRNTGELFF. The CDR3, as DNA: TGTGCCAGCAGCTTAAGTGGACGGCGGAACACCGGGGAGCTGTTTTTT.

The CDR3 DNA sequence: TGTGCCTGGAGTGTAGACAGAACTTATAGCAATCAGCCCCAGCATTTT. This gives the protein CAWSVDRTYSNQPQHF. V gene TRBV30 combines with J gene TRBJ1-5, with D tentatively TRBD1 (5 bases). V lost 0 bases and J lost 0, with 12 bases in between. Germline V lookup: CDR1 GTSNPN, CDR2 SVGIG (reference sequence). The CDR3 runs 16 residues.

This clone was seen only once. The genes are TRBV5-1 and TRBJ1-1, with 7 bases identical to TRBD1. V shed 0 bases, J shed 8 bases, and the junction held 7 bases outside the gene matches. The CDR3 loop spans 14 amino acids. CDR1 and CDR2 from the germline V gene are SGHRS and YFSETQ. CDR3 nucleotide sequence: TGCGCCAGCAGCTTGGCACAGGGGACGGGCGAAGCTTTCTTT. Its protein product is CASSLAQGTGEAFF.

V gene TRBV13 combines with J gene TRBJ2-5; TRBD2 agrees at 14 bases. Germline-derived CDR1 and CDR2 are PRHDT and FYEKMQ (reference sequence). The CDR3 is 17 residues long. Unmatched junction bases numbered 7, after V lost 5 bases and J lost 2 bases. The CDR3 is CASSHRLAGGKQETQYF. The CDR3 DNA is TGTGCCAGCAGCCACCGACTAGCGGGGGGGAAGCAAGAGACCCAGTACTTC.

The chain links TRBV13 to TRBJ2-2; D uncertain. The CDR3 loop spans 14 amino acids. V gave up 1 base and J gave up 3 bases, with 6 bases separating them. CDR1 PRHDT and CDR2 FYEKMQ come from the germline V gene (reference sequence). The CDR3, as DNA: TGTGCCAGCAGCTTAGCCCGGTACACCGGGGAGCTGTTTTTT. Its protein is CASSLARYTGELFF.

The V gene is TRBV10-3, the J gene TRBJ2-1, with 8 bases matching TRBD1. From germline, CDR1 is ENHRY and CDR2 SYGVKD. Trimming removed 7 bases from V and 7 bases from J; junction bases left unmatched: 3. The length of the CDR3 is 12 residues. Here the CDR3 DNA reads TGTGCCATCAACGGACAGGGAAATGAGCAGTTCTTC. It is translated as CAINGQGNEQFF.

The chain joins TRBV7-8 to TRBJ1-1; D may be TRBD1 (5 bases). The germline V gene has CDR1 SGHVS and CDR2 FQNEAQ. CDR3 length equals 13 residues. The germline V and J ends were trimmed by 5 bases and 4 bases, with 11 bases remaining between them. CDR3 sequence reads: CASSVRRGTEAFF. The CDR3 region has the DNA TGTGCCAGCAGCGTCAGGAGGGGCACTGAAGCTTTCTTT.

In DNA form, the CDR3 reads TGTGCCACCAGCAGAGAACCCCCCGGGGGCAGGCGGACAGCGACTAATGAAAAACTGTTTTTT. It yields the protein CATSREPPGGRRTATNEKLFF. The gene calls are TRBV15 and TRBJ1-4; TRBD1 is a possible D gene (6 bases). Trimming left V 0 bases short and J 2 bases short, with 25 bases between. CDR1 is LNHNV, CDR2 YYDKDF, per germline (reference sequence). CDR3 length: 21 residues.

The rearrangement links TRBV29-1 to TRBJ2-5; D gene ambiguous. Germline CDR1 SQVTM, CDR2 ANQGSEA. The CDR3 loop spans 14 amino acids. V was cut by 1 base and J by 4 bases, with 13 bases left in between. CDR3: CSVEAPVPVETQYF. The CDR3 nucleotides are TGCAGCGTTGAAGCCCCAGTACCGGTAGAGACCCAGTACTTC. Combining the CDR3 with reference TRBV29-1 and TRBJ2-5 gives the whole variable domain SAVISQKPSRDICQRGTSLTIQCQVDSQVTMMFWYRQQPGQSLTLIATANQGSEATYESGFVIDKFPISRPNLTFSTLTVSNMSPEDSSIYLCSVEAPVPVETQYFGPGTRLLVL.

This CDR3 reads CAISPGTPQETQYF. The DNA for the CDR3 is TGTGCCATCAGTCCAGGGACTCCCCAAGAGACCCAGTACTTC. The V call is TRBV10-3, the J call TRBJ2-5; tentative D call: TRBD2 (6 bases). This CDR3 is built from 14 residues. Trimming took off 5 bases at V and 1 base at J, with 11 bases between the two ends. The germline gives CDR1 ENHRY, CDR2 SYGVKD.

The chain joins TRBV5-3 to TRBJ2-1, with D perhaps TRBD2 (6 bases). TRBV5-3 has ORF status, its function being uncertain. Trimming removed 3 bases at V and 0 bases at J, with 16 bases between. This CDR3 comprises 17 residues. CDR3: CARSYLTRQSSYNEQFF. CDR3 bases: TGTGCCAGAAGCTATTTGACTAGACAGAGCTCCTACAATGAGCAGTTCTTC.

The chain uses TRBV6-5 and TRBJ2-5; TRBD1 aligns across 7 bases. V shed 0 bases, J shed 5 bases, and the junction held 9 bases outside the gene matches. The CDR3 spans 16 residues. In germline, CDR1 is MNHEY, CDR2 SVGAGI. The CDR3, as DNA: TGTGCCAGCAGTTACTCGGGTTCGACAGGGTCGGAGACCCAGTACTTC. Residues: CASSYSGSTGSETQYF.

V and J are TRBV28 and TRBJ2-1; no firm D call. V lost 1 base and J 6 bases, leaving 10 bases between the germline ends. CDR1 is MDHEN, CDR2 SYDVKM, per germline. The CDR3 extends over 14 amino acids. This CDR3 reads CASSLSLDFNEQFF. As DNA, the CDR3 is TGTGCCAGCAGTTTATCGCTAGATTTCAATGAGCAGTTCTTC.

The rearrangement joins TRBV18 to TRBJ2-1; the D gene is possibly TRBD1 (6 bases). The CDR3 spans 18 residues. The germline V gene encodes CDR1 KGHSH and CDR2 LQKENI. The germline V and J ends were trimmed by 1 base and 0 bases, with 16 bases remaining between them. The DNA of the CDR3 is TGTGCCAGCTCACCACGGGTGGCAGGGGCGGGCTCCTACAATGAGCAGTTCTTC. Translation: CASSPRVAGAGSYNEQFF.

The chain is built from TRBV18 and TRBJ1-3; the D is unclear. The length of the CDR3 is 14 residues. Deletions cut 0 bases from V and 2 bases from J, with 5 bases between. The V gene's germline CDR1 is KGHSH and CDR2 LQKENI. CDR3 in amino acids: CASSPPSTGNTIYF. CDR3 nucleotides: TGTGCCAGCTCACCACCGAGCACTGGAAACACCATATATTTT.

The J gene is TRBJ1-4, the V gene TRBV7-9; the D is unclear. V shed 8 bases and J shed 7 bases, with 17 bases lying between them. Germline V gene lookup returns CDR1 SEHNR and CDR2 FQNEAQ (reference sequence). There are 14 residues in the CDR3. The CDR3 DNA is TGTGCCAGCGGGAACCGGGGAAACCTTGAAAAACTGTTTTTT. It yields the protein CASGNRGNLEKLFF.

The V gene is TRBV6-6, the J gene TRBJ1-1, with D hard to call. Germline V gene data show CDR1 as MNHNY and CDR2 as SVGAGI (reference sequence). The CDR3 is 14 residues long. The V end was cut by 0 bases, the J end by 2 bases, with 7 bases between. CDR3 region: CASSYSKGNTEAFF. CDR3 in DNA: TGTGCCAGCAGTTACTCCAAGGGAAACACTGAAGCTTTCTTT.

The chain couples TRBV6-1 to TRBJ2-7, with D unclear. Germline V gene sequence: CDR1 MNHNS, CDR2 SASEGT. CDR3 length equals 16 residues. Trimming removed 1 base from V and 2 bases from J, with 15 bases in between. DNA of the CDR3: TGTGCCAGCAGTGAAGAGGTCGGAACACAAGCCTACGAGCAGTACTTC. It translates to CASSEEVGTQAYEQYF.

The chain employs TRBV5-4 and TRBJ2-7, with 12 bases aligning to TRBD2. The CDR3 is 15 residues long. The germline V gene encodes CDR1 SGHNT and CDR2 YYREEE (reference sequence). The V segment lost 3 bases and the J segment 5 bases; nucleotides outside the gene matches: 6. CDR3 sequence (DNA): TGTGCCAGCAGCTATCGACTAGCGGGGGATAACGAGCAGTACTTC. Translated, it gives CASSYRLAGDNEQYF.